This record looks at one T cell receptor beta chain sequence and its context. Antigen unknown. This sample is drawn from a study of T cell repertoires in ileal Crohn's disease. About the research overall: About half received postoperative treatment, roughly twelve with thiopurines and around 18 anti-TNF. Study observations and caveats: Clonal expansions were more frequent in active smokers than non-smokers at surgery.

Assay: immunoSEQ multiplex PCR; the TCRdb copy retains only in-frame clones and omits some. Seen here are roughly 18,000 clones, approximately 87% observed once, and the top ten hold 10%. Sequencing was performed on ileal tissue. The sequence was obtained from an adult with Crohn's disease.

CDR3 in amino acids: CASSQVGVAHSFF. CDR3 bases: TGCGCCAGCAGCCAAGTTGGTGTTGCCCACTCTTTCTTT. J is TRBJ1-1 and V is TRBV4-3; the D is unclear. The CDR3 has 13 residues. The germline gives CDR1 LGHNA, CDR2 YSLEER. Trimming left V 1 base short and J 12 bases short, with 15 bases between.